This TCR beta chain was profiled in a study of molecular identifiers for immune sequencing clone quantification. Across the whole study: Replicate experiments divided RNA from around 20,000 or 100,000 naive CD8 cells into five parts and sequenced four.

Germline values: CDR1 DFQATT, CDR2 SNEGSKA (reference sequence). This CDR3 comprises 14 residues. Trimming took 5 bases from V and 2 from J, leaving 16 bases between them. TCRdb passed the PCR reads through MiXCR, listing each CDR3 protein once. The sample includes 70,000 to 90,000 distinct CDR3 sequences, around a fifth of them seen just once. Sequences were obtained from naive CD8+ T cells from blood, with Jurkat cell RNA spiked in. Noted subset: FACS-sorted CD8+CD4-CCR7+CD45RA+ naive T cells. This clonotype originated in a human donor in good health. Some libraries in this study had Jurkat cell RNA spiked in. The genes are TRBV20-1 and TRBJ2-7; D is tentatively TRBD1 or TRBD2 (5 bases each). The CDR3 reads CSASQSRGPYEQYF. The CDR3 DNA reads TGCAGTGCTTCCCAAAGCCGGGGACCCTACGAGCAGTACTTC.